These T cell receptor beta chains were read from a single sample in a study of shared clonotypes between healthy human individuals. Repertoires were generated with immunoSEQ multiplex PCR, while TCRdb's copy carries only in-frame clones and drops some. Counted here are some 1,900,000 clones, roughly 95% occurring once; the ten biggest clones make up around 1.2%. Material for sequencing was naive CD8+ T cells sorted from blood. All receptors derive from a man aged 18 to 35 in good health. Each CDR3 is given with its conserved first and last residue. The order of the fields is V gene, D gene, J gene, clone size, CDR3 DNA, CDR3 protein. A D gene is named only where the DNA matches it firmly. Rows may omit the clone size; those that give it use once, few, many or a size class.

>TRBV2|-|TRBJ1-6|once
TGTGCCAGCATGGAGGGAGGAGGAATGATTCCCCTCCACTTT
CASMEGGGMIPLHF
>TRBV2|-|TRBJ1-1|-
TGTGCCAGCAGTGATCCGCCCAGGGGAGACCCTGAAGCTTTCTTT
CASSDPPRGDPEAFF
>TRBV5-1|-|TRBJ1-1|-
TGCGCCAGCAGCTTGGCCCCAGGGTACACTGAAGCTTTCTTT
CASSLAPGYTEAFF
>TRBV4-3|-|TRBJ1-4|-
TGCGCCAGCAGCCAAGACGGACCTCTTGAAAAACTGTTTTTT
CASSQDGPLEKLFF
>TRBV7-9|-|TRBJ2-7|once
TGTGCCAGCAGCTTAATTGCGTCCTACGAGCAGTACTTC
CASSLIASYEQYF
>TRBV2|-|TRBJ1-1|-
TGTGCCAGCAGCCAGGGGTTGATCAACACTGAAGCTTTCTTT
CASSQGLINTEAFF
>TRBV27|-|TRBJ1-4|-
TGTGCCAGCAGTTTGATAGGGGATGGGTCTGCAACTAATGAAAAACTGTTTTTT
CASSLIGDGSATNEKLFF
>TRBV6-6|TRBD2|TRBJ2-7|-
TGTGCCAGCAGTTACTCGGGGGAGGGATCCTACGAGCAGTACTTC
CASSYSGEGSYEQYF
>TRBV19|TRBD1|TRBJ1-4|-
TGTGCCAGTAGTTCGGCAGGGGGAGGGAATGAAAAACTGTTTTTT
CASSSAGGGNEKLFF
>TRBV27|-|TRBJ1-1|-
TGTGCCAGCAGTAGAGACCGGACGGGGAGCACTGAAGCTTTCTTT
CASSRDRTGSTEAFF
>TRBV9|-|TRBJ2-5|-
TGTGCCAGCAGCGTAGTGGACGGGACCGGGACCCAGTACTTC
CASSVVDGTGTQYF
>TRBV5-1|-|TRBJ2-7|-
TGCGCCAGCAAGATATCTAGCTCCTACGAGCAGTACTTC
CASKISSSYEQYF